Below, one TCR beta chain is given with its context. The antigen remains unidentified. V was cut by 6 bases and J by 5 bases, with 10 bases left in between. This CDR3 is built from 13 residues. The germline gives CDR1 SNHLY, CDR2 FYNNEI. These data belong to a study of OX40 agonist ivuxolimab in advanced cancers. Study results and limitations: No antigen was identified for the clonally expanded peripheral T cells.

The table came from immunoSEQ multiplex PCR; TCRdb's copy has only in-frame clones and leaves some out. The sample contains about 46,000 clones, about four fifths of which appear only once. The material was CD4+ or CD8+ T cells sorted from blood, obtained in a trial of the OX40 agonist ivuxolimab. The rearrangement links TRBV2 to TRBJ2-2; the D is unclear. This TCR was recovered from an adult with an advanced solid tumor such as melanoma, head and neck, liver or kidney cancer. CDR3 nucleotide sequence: TGTGCCAGCAGAGCAGACGGAACCGGGGAGCTGTTTTTT. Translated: CASRADGTGELFF.